The 19 T cell receptor beta chains below were found in one sample sequenced in a study of chemoradiotherapy in HPV16-positive cancers. Clones were read by immunoSEQ multiplex PCR, and TCRdb kept only the in-frame ones, dropping some. The repertoire holds under 6,500 clones, with roughly 91% as singletons. The material sequenced was tumor tissue, taken from a patient who underwent chemoradiotherapy. These receptors all come from a human donor with HPV-associated anogenital cancer.

The V and J genes are TRBV11-2 and TRBJ2-7; 7 bases are shared with TRBD1. CDR1 is SGHAT, CDR2 FQNNGV, per germline. The CDR3 loop spans 16 amino acids. With V trimmed by 5 bases and J by 1 base, 11 bases remained unmatched. DNA for the CDR3: TGTGCCAGCAGCCCCCAGTGGGGGACAGCGTCCTACGAGCAGTACTTC. Translating gives CASSPQWGTASYEQYF.

This chain uses TRBV6-1 with TRBJ2-7; D is possibly TRBD1 (6 bases). V lost 2 bases to trimming and J lost 5 bases, with 16 bases between them. This CDR3 is built from 15 residues. Looked up from germline, CDR1 is MNHNS and CDR2 is SASEGT. The CDR3 bases are TGTGCCAGCAGTGAACAGGGGTTCGTTGGGGACGAGCAGTACTTC. Residues: CASSEQGFVGDEQYF.

The CDR3 spells CASSLGEGQSYGYTF. Here the CDR3 DNA reads TGTGCCAGCAGCTTAGGGGAGGGACAGTCCTATGGCTACACCTTC. The rearrangement links TRBV7-9 to TRBJ1-2; 7 bases line up with TRBD1. The CDR3 is 15 residues long. Germline CDR1 SEHNR, CDR2 FQNEAQ (reference sequence). V shed 1 base, J shed 4 bases, and the junction held 6 bases outside the gene matches.

The V gene is TRBV7-9, the J gene TRBJ2-7, with 10 bases that match TRBD2. Germline V gives CDR1 SEHNR, CDR2 FQNEAQ (reference sequence). After removal of 6 bases from V and 6 bases from J, the junction contained 8 bases not matched to a gene. The CDR3 has 14 residues. In nucleotides, the CDR3 is TGTGCCAGCAGGGACGGGACTAGCGAGGGCGAGCAGTACTTC. Translated, it gives CASRDGTSEGEQYF.

The rearrangement uses TRBV6-5 and TRBJ1-2; D might be TRBD1 (6 bases). This CDR3 has 13 amino acids. CDR1 and CDR2 (germline): MNHEY, SVGAGI. Trimming shortened V by 6 bases and J by 4 bases, and 12 bases separated the two germline ends. This CDR3 is CASSSTGTYGYTF. In DNA form, the CDR3 reads TGTGCCAGCAGCTCTACAGGGACCTATGGCTACACCTTC.

The chain carries TRBV27 and TRBJ2-3; 14 bases line up with TRBD2. J lost 2 bases, V lost 6 bases, and 10 bases had no gene match. The CDR3 covers 18 residues. Germline V gene lookup returns CDR1 MNHEY and CDR2 SMNVEV (reference sequence). CDR3 region: CASRLWGLAGVDTDTQYF. CDR3 DNA sequence: TGTGCCAGCAGGCTGTGGGGACTAGCGGGGGTTGACACAGATACGCAGTATTTT.

The genes are TRBV4-3 and TRBJ1-4; TRBD1 agrees at 7 bases. With V trimmed by 3 bases and J by 7 bases, 11 bases remained unmatched. CDR3 length: 16 amino acids. Germline loops: CDR1 LGHNA, CDR2 YSLEER. The CDR3 sequence: CASSHVRETGSEKLFF. In nucleotides, the CDR3 is TGCGCCAGCAGCCACGTAAGGGAGACAGGGAGTGAAAAACTGTTTTTT.

This clone was observed once. V usage is TRBV19 and J usage is TRBJ1-1; no clear D. CDR3 size: 11 residues. The germline CDR1 and CDR2 sequences are LNHDA and SQIVND (reference sequence). DNA for the CDR3: TGTCTCACTGCGGGGAGCACTGAAGCTTTCTTT. Translating it yields CLTAGSTEAFF.

In its sample, this clone was seen a few times. The rearrangement uses TRBV19 and TRBJ1-1; 10 nucleotides match TRBD1. The CDR3 has 14 amino acids. CDR1 is LNHDA, CDR2 SQIVND, per germline (reference sequence). V shed 3 bases and J 8 bases; nucleotides not matched to a gene: 6. The CDR3 coding sequence is TGTGCCAGTAGTATCAGGACAGGGGGTAAAGAAGCTTTCTTT. Amino acid sequence: CASSIRTGGKEAFF.

CDR3 coding DNA: TGTGCCAGCAGCTTCTTAACCGGGAGGGCCGGGGAGACCCAGTACTTC. Translating gives CASSFLTGRAGETQYF. J is TRBJ2-5 and V is TRBV11-2; TRBD2 aligns across 8 bases. The CDR3 loop spans 16 amino acids. V was clipped by 3 bases and J by 5 bases; unmatched bases: 11. Germline V gene sequence: CDR1 SGHAT, CDR2 FQNNGV.

J is TRBJ2-6 and V is TRBV9; D remains ambiguous. Germline lookup yields CDR1 SGDLS and CDR2 YYNGEE. This CDR3 is 15 amino acids long. Deletions cut 6 bases from V and 0 bases from J, with 10 bases between. The CDR3 is CASTPDDSGANVLTF. The CDR3 nucleotides are TGTGCCAGCACCCCGGACGACTCTGGGGCCAACGTCCTGACTTTC.

This clone was observed once. The chain links TRBV5-6 to TRBJ2-1, with 12 nucleotides matching TRBD2. Per the germline V gene, CDR1 is SGHDT and CDR2 is YYEEEE. The CDR3 runs to 16 residues. V dropped 0 bases and J dropped 7; count of bases not matched to a gene: 5. The CDR3 protein is CASSLAGLAGFNEQFF. CDR3 DNA: TGTGCCAGCAGCTTGGCCGGACTAGCGGGATTTAATGAGCAGTTCTTC.

The chain couples TRBV29-1 to TRBJ1-2; D unclear. Germline loops: CDR1 SQVTM, CDR2 ANQGSEA. This CDR3 is 14 amino acids long. The V and J ends lost 6 bases and 8 bases respectively, with 22 bases between them. CDR3 loop: CSVLSEPTGRGYTF. In DNA, the CDR3 is TGCAGCGTACTTTCGGAGCCGACGGGTCGAGGCTACACCTTC.

The gene calls are TRBV7-2 and TRBJ1-2; D perhaps matches TRBD1 (5 bases). V was cut by 5 bases and J by 8 bases, with 15 bases left in between. In germline, CDR1 is SGHTA, CDR2 FQGNSA. The CDR3 has 13 amino acids. This CDR3 is CASSPSGGEGYTF. CDR3 in DNA: TGTGCCAGCAGCCCGTCGGGGGGGGAAGGCTACACCTTC.

The chain is built from TRBV5-1 and TRBJ1-4; 7 nucleotides align to TRBD1. CDR3 size: 15 residues. Germline values: CDR1 SGHRS, CDR2 YFSETQ. J gave up 0 bases and V 3 bases, and 2 bases lay outside the gene matches. CDR3 bases: TGCGCCAGCAGCTCGGGACAGCCAACTAATGAAAAACTGTTTTTT. Translation: CASSSGQPTNEKLFF.

The chain carries TRBV18 and TRBJ2-7; 11 nucleotides agree with TRBD1. CDR3 size: 14 residues. Per germline, CDR1 KGHSH and CDR2 LQKENI. With 2 bases clipped from V and 7 bases from J, the junction kept 4 bases outside the gene matches. CDR3 amino acids: CASSPGTGGDEQYF. The CDR3 DNA reads as TGTGCCAGCTCACCAGGGACAGGGGGAGATGAGCAGTACTTC.

The chain is built from TRBV28 and TRBJ1-3; D call uncertain. CDR1 and CDR2 from the germline V gene are MDHEN and SYDVKM. CDR3 size: 17 residues. The V and J ends lost 4 bases and 0 bases respectively, with 16 bases between them. The CDR3 here is CASSSEVRRNSGNTIYF. The DNA of the CDR3 is TGTGCCAGCAGTTCGGAGGTCCGACGTAACTCTGGAAACACCATATATTTT.

This chain links TRBV11-2 with TRBJ2-1; TRBD2 matches at 11 bases. CDR1 and CDR2 from the germline V gene are SGHAT and FQNNGV. V dropped 4 bases and J dropped 6; count of bases not matched to a gene: 8. This CDR3 region has 16 residues. CDR3 nucleotide sequence: TGTGCCAGCAGCTCGTTTAGCGGGGGGGCGCTCAATGAGCAGTTCTTC. This translates into CASSSFSGGALNEQFF.

V gene TRBV5-1 combines with J gene TRBJ2-7; D may be TRBD2 (7 bases). The CDR3 loop spans 12 amino acids. The germline CDR1 and CDR2 sequences are SGHRS and YFSETQ. Trimming took 2 bases from V and 9 from J, leaving 12 bases between them. In DNA, the CDR3 is TGCGCCAGCAGCTTACCAGGGGAGGGGCAGTACTTC. Amino acids: CASSLPGEGQYF.